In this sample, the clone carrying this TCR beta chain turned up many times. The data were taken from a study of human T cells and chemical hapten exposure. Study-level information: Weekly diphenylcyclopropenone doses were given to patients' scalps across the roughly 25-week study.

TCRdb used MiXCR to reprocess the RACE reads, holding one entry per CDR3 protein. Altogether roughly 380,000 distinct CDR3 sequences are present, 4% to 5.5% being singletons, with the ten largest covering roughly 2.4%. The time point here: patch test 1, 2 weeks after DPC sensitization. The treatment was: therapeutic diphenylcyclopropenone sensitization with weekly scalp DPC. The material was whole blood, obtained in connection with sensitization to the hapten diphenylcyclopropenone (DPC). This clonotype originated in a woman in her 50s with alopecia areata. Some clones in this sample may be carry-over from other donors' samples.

CDR3 protein: CASSSPNEKLFF. CDR3 nucleotide sequence: TGTGCCAGCAGTTCCCCTAATGAAAAACTGTTTTTT. The V gene is TRBV12-3 or TRBV12-4, the J gene TRBJ1-4, with no clear D. The V and J ends lost 4 bases and 3 bases respectively, with 3 bases between them. CDR3 length: 12 amino acids.